This T cell receptor beta chain was observed in a study of post-analysis software for immune sequencing data. The TCR beta cDNA libraries contained unique molecular identifiers. Roughly 450,000 cDNA molecules were recovered from an input of about 0.9 to 11 million T cells. TCRdb ran MiXCR on the PCR reads and lists one entry per CDR3 protein. The sample carries some 890,000 distinct CDR3 sequences, 53% recorded once. Trimming pared 6 bases from V and 1 base from J, leaving 18 bases between. The CDR3 runs to 15 residues. The V gene's germline CDR1 is SQVTM and CDR2 ANQGSEA. Note on this clonotype: Antigen unknown.

Study conclusions and caveats: In patients, TRBV5-6, TRBV5-1 and TRBV20-1 belonged to about five TRBV segments found more frequently than in controls. Compared against controls, patients with multiple sclerosis displayed significantly lower normalized Chao1 diversity.

The chain uses TRBV29-1 and TRBJ1-1; D uncertain. The material sequenced was blood. The origin of this receptor is a girl between 5 and 17 years old with multiple sclerosis. Here the CDR3 reads CSVLSLLAENTEAFF. The CDR3 DNA is TGCAGCGTCCTCTCCTTGTTAGCAGAGAACACTGAAGCTTTCTTT.